One sample yielded the 12 T cell receptor beta chains listed below, sequenced in a study of siplizumab effects on memory and regulatory T cells. Assay: immunoSEQ multiplex PCR; the TCRdb copy retains only in-frame clones and omits some. The table includes around 87,000 clones, approximately 90% detected once. Sequenced: CD4+ T cells sorted from blood. These TCRs come from a human donor in good health.

The chain couples TRBV6-6 to TRBJ2-5; TRBD1 might be the D (5 bases). Trimming shortened V by 2 bases and J by 2 bases, and 9 bases separated the two germline ends. Germline V gene sequence: CDR1 MNHNY, CDR2 SVGAGI (reference sequence). This CDR3 spans 14 amino acids. The DNA for the CDR3 is TGTGCCAGCAGTTACGGGCAGGGACAAGAGACCCAGTACTTC. It codes for CASSYGQGQETQYF.

V is TRBV5-5 and J is TRBJ1-1; D perhaps matches TRBD1 (6 bases). This CDR3 spans 14 amino acids. Looked up from germline, CDR1 is SGHKS and CDR2 is YYEKEE (reference sequence). With 4 bases removed from V and 0 bases from J, the gap between germline ends came to 10 bases. The CDR3 nucleotides read TGTGCCAGCAGCGCGACAGGTATGAACACTGAAGCTTTCTTT. Its translation is CASSATGMNTEAFF.

The chain is built from TRBV6-5 and TRBJ2-1, with D perhaps given as TRBD1 or TRBD2 (5 bases each). Deletions cut 5 bases from V and 9 bases from J, with 8 bases between. Germline V gene data show CDR1 as MNHEY and CDR2 as SVGAGI. The CDR3 spans 11 residues. The CDR3 here is CASSHGTEQFF. The CDR3, as DNA: TGTGCCAGCAGTCACGGGACTGAGCAGTTCTTC.

The rearrangement links TRBV11-3 to TRBJ1-3; no clear D. V was cut by 3 bases and J by 0 bases, with 9 bases left in between. CDR1 is SGHNT and CDR2 is YENEEA in the germline V gene. CDR3 length equals 15 residues. The CDR3 loop reads CASSFQTGSGNTIYF. The CDR3 region has the DNA TGTGCCAGCAGCTTCCAGACGGGCTCTGGAAACACCATATATTTT.

J is TRBJ1-5 and V is TRBV30, with D possibly being TRBD1 (5 bases). The CDR3 has 14 residues. Germline CDR1 reads GTSNPN; CDR2 reads SVGIG (reference sequence). Deletions cut 1 base from V and 0 bases from J, with 7 bases between. This CDR3 is CAWSAGNSNQPQHF. As DNA, the CDR3 is TGTGCCTGGAGTGCAGGGAATAGCAATCAGCCCCAGCATTTT.

The chain is built from TRBV10-3 and TRBJ2-2; TRBD1 agrees at 8 bases. Per germline, CDR1 ENHRY and CDR2 SYGVKD. The CDR3 is 16 amino acids. Unmatched junction bases numbered 4, after V lost 2 bases and J lost 2 bases. This CDR3 reads CAISEPGQGNTGELFF. The CDR3 DNA sequence: TGTGCCATCAGTGAGCCCGGACAGGGAAACACCGGGGAGCTGTTTTTT.

This chain joins TRBV27 and TRBJ1-2, with unresolved D. The V end lost 3 bases, the J end lost 4 bases, and 12 bases lay between the germline ends. The CDR3 loop spans 14 amino acids. Per the germline V gene, CDR1 is MNHEY and CDR2 is SMNVEV (reference sequence). The CDR3: CASSFRGRGYGYTF. The CDR3 nucleotides read TGTGCCAGCAGTTTCCGAGGGCGGGGCTATGGCTACACCTTC.

This chain links TRBV19 with TRBJ1-1; 8 bases map to TRBD1. CDR1 is LNHDA, CDR2 SQIVND, per germline (reference sequence). CDR3 size: 14 residues. V shed 3 bases, J shed 1 base, and the junction held 1 base outside the gene matches. The CDR3 reads CASSIQGANTEAFF. The DNA for the CDR3 is TGTGCCAGTAGTATTCAGGGGGCGAACACTGAAGCTTTCTTT.

The chain combines TRBV19 with TRBJ2-2; possibly TRBD1 or TRBD2 for D (6 bases each). Between the trimmed V and J ends, which lost 6 bases and 3 bases, there was a span of 11 bases. CDR3 size: 14 residues. Germline CDR1 reads LNHDA; CDR2 reads SQIVND (reference sequence). The CDR3 sequence is CASRRDTYTGELFF. CDR3 DNA sequence: TGTGCCAGTAGGCGGGACACCTACACCGGGGAGCTGTTTTTT.

The genes are TRBV11-3 and TRBJ1-1; D unclear. The CDR3 length is 14 residues. In germline, CDR1 is SGHNT, CDR2 YENEEA. V lost 6 bases and J lost 0, with 11 bases in between. This chain's CDR3 is CASSPRTVNTEAFF. CDR3 in DNA: TGTGCCAGCAGTCCACGGACGGTGAACACTGAAGCTTTCTTT. The variable domain in full, with the rest retrieved from reference TRBV11-3 and TRBJ1-1, is EAGVVQSPRYKIIEKKQPVAFWCNPISGHNTLYWYLQNLGQGPELLIRYENEEAVDDSQLPKDRFSAERLKGVDSTLKIQPAELGDSAVYLCASSPRTVNTEAFFGQGTRLTVV.

There are a few counts of this clone. The chain couples TRBV30 to TRBJ1-5; no clear D. Germline values: CDR1 GTSNPN, CDR2 SVGIG (reference sequence). V was trimmed by 5 bases and J by 4 bases, leaving 18 bases between them. This CDR3 has 15 residues. CDR3 in DNA: TGTGCCTGGTCCCCAACACGGAGTCGAAATCAGCCCCAGCATTTT. This encodes CAWSPTRSRNQPQHF.

On this clone: Relative to the germline gene, one junction end is altered; a read error may explain this. This chain connects TRBV7-7 to TRBJ2-5; D is perhaps TRBD1 (5 bases). There are 13 residues in the CDR3. The germline gives CDR1 SSHAT, CDR2 FNYEAQ (reference sequence). Here the CDR3 DNA reads TGTGCTAGCAGCTCTGCCAGGGTTGAGACCCAGTACTTC. Residues: CASSSARVETQYF.